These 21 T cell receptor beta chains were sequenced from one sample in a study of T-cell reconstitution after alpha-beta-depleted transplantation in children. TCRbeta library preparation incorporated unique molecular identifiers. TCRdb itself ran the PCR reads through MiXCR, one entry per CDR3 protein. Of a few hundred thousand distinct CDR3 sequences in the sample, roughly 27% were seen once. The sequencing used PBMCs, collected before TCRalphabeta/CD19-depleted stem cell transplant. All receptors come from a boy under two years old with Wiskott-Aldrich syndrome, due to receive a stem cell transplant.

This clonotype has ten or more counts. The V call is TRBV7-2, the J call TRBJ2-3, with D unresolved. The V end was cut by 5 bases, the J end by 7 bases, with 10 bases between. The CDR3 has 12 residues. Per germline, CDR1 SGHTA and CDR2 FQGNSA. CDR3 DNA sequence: TGTGCCAGCAGCCTCAGTGGCTATACGCAGTATTTT. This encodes CASSLSGYTQYF.

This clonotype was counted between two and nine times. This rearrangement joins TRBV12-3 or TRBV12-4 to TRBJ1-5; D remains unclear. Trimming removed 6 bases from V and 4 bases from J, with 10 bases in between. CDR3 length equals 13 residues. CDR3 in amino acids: CASSDGLNQPQHF. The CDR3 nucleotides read TGTGCCAGCAGCGACGGATTAAATCAGCCCCAGCATTTT.

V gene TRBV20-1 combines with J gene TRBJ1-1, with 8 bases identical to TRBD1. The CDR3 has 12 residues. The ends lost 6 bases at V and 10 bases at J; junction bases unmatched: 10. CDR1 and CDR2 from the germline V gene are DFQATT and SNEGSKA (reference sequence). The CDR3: CSAQGQGEGAFF. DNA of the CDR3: TGCAGTGCCCAAGGACAGGGCGAGGGAGCTTTCTTT.

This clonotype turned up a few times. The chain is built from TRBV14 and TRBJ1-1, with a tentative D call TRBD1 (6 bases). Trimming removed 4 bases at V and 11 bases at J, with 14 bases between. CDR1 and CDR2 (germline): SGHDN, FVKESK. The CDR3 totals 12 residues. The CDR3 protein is CASSLSDSVAFF. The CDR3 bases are TGTGCCAGCAGCCTGTCGGACAGCGTGGCTTTCTTT. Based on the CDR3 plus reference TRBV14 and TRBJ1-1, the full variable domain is EAGVTQFPSHSVIEKGQTVTLRCDPISGHDNLYWYRRVMGKEIKFLLHFVKESKQDESGMPNNRFLAERTGGTYSTLKVQPAELEDSGVYFCASSLSDSVAFFGQGTRLTVV.

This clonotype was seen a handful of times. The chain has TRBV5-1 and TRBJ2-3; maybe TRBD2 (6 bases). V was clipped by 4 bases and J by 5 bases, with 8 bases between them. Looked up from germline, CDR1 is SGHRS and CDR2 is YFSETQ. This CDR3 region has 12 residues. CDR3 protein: CASSARGDTQYF. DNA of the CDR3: TGCGCCAGCAGCGCGCGGGGAGATACGCAGTATTTT.

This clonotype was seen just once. The CDR3 here is CASSLASGGKQFF. CDR3 sequence (DNA): TGTGCCAGCAGCTTGGCCAGCGGGGGTAAGCAGTTCTTC. The chain is built from TRBV5-6 and TRBJ2-1; 8 nucleotides agree with TRBD2. With V trimmed by 0 bases and J by 11 bases, 4 bases remained unmatched. This CDR3 region has 13 residues. The V gene's germline CDR1 is SGHDT and CDR2 YYEEEE.

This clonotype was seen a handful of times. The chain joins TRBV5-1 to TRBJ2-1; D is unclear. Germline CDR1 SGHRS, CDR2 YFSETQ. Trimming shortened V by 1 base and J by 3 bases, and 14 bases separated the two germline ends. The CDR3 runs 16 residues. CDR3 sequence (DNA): TGCGCCAGCAGCTTGAACCGTGGTTCAAGCTACAATGAGCAGTTCTTC. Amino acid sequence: CASSLNRGSSYNEQFF. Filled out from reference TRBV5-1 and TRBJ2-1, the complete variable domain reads KAGVTQTPRYLIKTRGQQVTLSCSPISGHRSVSWYQQTPGQGLQFLFEYFSETQRNKGNFPGRFSGRQFSNSRSEMNVSTLELGDSALYLCASSLNRGSSYNEQFFGPGTRLTVL.

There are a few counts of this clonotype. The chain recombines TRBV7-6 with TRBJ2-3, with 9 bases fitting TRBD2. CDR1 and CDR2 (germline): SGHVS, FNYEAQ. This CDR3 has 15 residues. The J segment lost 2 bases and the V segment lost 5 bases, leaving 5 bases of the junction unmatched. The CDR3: CASSPSGTFTDTQYF. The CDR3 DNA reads TGTGCCAGCAGCCCTAGCGGGACGTTCACAGATACGCAGTATTTT.

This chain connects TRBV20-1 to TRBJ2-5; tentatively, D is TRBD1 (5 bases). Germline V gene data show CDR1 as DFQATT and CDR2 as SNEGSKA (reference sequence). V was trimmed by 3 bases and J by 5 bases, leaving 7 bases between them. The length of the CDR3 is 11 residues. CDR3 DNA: TGCAGTGCTAGTAAGGGGGAGACCCAGTACTTC. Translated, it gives CSASKGETQYF.

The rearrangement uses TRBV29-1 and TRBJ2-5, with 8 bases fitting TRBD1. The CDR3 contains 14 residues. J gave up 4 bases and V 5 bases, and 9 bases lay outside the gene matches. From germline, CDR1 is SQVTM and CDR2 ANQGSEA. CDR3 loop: CSVRNGQGGETQYF. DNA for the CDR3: TGCAGCGTTCGAAATGGACAGGGTGGAGAGACCCAGTACTTC.

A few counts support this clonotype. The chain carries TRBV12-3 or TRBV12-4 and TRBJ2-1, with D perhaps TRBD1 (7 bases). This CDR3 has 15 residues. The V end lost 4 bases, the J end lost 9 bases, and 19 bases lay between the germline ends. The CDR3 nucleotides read TGTGCCAGCAGTTCCCCCCTAGCGTACAGGGGTGAGCAGTTCTTC. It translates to CASSSPLAYRGEQFF.

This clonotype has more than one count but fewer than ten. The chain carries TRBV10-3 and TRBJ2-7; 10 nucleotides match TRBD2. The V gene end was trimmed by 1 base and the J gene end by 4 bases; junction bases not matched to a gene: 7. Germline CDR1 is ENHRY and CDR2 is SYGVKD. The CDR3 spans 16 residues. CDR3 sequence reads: CAISELPLAGRYEQYF. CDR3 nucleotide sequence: TGTGCCATCAGTGAGTTACCACTAGCGGGAAGATACGAGCAGTACTTC.

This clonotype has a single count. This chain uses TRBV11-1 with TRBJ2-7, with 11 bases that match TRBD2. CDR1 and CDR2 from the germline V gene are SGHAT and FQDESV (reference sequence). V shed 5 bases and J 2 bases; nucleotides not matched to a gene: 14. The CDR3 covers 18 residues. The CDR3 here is CASSGREGTSGTTYEQYF. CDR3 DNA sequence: TGTGCCAGCAGCGGGCGAGAGGGGACTAGCGGCACCACCTACGAGCAGTACTTC.

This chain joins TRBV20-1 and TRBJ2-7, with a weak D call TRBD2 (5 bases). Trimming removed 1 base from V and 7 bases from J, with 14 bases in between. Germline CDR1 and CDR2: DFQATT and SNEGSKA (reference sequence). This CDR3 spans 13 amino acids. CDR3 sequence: CSARGTGMGEQYF. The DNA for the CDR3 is TGCAGTGCTAGAGGAACGGGGATGGGGGAGCAGTACTTC.

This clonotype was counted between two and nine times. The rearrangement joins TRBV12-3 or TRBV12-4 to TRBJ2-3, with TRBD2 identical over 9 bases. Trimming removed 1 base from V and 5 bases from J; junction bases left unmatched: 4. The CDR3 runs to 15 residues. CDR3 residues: CASSLVAGVVDTQYF. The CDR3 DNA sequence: TGTGCCAGCAGTTTAGTAGCGGGAGTGGTAGATACGCAGTATTTT.

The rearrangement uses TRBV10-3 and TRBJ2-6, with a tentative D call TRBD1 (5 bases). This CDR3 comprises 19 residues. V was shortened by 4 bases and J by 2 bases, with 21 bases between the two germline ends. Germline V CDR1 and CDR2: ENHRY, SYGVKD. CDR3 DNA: TGTGCCATCAGTGGAAACTCGGGCCCAAACAGGCCTGGGGCCAACGTCCTGACTTTC. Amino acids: CAISGNSGPNRPGANVLTF.

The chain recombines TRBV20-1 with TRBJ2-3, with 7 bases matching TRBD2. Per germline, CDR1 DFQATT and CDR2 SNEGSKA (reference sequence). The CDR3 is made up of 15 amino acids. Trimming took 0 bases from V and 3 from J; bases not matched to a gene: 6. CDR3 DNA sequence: TGCAGTGCTAGAGAGGGGGGGGGACGGACAGATACGCAGTATTTT. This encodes CSAREGGGRTDTQYF.

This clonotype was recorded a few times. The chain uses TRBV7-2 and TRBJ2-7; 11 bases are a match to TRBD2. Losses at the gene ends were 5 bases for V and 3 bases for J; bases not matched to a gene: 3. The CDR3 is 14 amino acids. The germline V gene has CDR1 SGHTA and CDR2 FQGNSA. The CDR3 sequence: CASSQGLAVYEQYF. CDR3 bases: TGTGCCAGCAGCCAGGGACTAGCGGTCTACGAGCAGTACTTC.

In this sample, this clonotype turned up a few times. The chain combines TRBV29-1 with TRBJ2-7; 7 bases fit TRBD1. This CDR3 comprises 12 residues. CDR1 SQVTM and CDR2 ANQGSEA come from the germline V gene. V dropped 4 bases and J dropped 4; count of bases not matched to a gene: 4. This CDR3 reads CSVGQGVYEQYF. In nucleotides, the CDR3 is TGCAGCGTTGGACAGGGAGTGTACGAGCAGTACTTC.

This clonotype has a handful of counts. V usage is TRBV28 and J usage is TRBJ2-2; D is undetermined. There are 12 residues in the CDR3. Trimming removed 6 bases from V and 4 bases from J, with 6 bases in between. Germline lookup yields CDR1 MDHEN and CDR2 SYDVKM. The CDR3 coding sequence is TGTGCCAGCAGCTCAGTCACCGGGGAGCTGTTTTTT. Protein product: CASSSVTGELFF.

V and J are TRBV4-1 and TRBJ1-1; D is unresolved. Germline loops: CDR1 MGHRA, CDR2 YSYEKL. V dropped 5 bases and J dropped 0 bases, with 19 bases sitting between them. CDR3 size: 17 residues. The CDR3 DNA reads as TGCGCCAGCAGCTCCCCTTCCCTCGACCCTTTGAACACTGAAGCTTTCTTT. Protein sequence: CASSSPSLDPLNTEAFF.